Included here is one T cell receptor (beta chain) sequence, with context. The antigen remains undetermined. Treatment meaning: oral pan-JAK inhibitor, 5-10 mg twice daily. The data are from a study of CD8+ T cells in alopecia areata. Study information: Twice a day, 5 to 10 mg of oral tofacitinib was administered to treated patients.

Germline V gene lookup returns CDR1 SGHRS and CDR2 YFSETQ. The V end lost 3 bases, the J end lost 6 bases, and 17 bases lay between the germline ends. The CDR3 has 15 residues. Regarding the study as a whole: While patients received tofacitinib, many expanded lesional clones remained present in scalp and blood.

RNA was extracted and reverse transcribed into cDNA as the sequencing template. TCRdb's copy holds only in-frame clones and misses some; the assay was immunoSEQ multiplex PCR. The table records about 160,000 clones, just over 65% of them present only once. Sample: CD4+ T cells sorted from blood, taken at week 4, from a patient treated with tofacitinib. The clonotype was recovered from a human donor with alopecia areata. V is TRBV5-1 and J is TRBJ2-3; D perhaps matches TRBD1 (6 bases). The CDR3: CASSWAQGVGDTQYF. The CDR3 DNA reads TGCGCCAGCAGCTGGGCACAGGGTGTTGGGGATACGCAGTATTTT.